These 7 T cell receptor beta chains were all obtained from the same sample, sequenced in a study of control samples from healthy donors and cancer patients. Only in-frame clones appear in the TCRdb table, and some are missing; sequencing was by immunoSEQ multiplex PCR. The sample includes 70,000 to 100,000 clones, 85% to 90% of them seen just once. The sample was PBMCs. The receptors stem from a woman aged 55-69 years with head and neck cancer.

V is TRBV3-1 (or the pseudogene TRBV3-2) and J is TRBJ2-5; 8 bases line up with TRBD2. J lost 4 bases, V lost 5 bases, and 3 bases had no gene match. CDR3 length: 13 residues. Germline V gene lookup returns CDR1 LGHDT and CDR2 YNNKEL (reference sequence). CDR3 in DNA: TGTGCCAGCAGCTCTCTAGCGGGAGAGACCCAGTACTTC. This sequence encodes CASSSLAGETQYF.

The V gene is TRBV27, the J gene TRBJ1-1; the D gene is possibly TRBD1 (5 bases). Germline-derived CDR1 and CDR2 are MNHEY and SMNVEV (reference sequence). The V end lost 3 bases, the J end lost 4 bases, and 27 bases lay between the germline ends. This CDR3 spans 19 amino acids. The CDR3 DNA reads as TGTGCCAGCAGTTTGTGGGGCGGGGCTTCAGGGCGGTGGGGCACTGAAGCTTTCTTT. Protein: CASSLWGGASGRWGTEAFF.

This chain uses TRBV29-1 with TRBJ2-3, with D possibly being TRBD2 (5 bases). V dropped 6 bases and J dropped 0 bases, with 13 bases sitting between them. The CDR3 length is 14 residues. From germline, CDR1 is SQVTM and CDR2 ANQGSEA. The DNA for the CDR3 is TGCAGCGTCTCTGGAGGCTACAGCACAGATACGCAGTATTTT. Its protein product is CSVSGGYSTDTQYF.

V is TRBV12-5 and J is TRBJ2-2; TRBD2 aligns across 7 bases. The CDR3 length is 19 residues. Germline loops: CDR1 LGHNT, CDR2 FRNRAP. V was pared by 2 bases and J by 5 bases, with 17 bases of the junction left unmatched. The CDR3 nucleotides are TGTGCTAGTGGTTTGCTCATCTTACTAGCGTTAAAAGGGACCGGGGAGCTGTTTTTT. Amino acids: CASGLLILLALKGTGELFF. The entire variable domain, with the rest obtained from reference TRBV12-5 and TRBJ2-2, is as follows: DARVTQTPRHKVTEMGQEVTMRCQPILGHNTVFWYRQTMMQGLELLAYFRNRAPLDDSGMPKDRFSAEMPDATLATLKIQPSEPRDSAVYFCASGLLILLALKGTGELFFGEGSRLTVL.

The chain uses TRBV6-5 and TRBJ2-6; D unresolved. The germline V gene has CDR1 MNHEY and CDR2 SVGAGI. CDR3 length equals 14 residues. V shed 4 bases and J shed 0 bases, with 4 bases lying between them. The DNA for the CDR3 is TGTGCCAGCAGTTCCCTCTCTGGGGCCAACGTCCTGACTTTC. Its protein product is CASSSLSGANVLTF.

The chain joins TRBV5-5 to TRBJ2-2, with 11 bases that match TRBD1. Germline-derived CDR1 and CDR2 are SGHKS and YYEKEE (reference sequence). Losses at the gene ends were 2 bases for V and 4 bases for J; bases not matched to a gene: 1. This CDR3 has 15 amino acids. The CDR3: CASSFGTGGTGELFF. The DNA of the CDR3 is TGTGCCAGCAGCTTCGGGACAGGGGGCACCGGGGAGCTGTTTTTT.

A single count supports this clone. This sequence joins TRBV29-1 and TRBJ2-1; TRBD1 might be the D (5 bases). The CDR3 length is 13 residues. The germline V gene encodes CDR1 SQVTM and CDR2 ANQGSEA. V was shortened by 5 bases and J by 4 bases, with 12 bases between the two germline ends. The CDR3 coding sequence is TGCAGCGTTCCCGCAGGGCAATACAATGAGCAGTTCTTC. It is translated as CSVPAGQYNEQFF.